This paragraph covers one T cell receptor beta chain sequence. Germline V gene sequence: CDR1 SGDLS, CDR2 YYNGEE. V trimming: 3 bases; J trimming: 2 bases; junction bases outside the gene matches: 15. The CDR3 extends over 19 amino acids. This specimen comes from a study of cytomegalovirus exposure and HLA in healthy donors. The PCR ran on 60 Vbeta and 13 Jbeta primers. Clones were sequenced by immunoSEQ multiplex PCR, and TCRdb holds only the in-frame ones, with some missing. The table records some 90,000 clones, 80% to 85% of them present only once. This receptor was identified in an older woman in good health and CMV-seropositive. What was sequenced was PBMCs. The V gene is TRBV9, the J gene TRBJ2-3; 10 positions agree with TRBD2. CDR3 protein: CASSGEAGGSGRPTDTQYF. As DNA, the CDR3 is TGTGCCAGCAGCGGGGAGGCTGGTGGTAGCGGGAGGCCCACAGATACGCAGTATTTT.